The clone carrying this T cell receptor (beta chain) appeared many times. Its specificity is unknown. V lost 5 bases to trimming and J lost 0 bases; unmatched junction nucleotides: 4. This CDR3 spans 15 amino acids. Germline V gene data show CDR1 as SGHTA and CDR2 as FQGNSA. The data stem from a study of T cell repertoires in cytomegalovirus infection. Study in general: Indications of both CMV infection and matching HLA type were provided by public TCR beta signatures.

TCRdb re-derived calls from the reads in MiXCR, one entry per CDR3 protein. The sample includes around 260,000 distinct CDR3 sequences, 8% to 9.5% of them seen just once. Study results and caveats: Using cumulative public TCR beta family frequency, the authors identified those who carried CMV together with the relevant HLA. In two of eight donors, the top clonotype was HLA-C-restricted CMV-specific.

The sequence came from a human donor in good health (CMV status not recorded). Some clones in this sample may be carry-over from other donors' samples. Material for sequencing was PBMCs. The chain combines TRBV7-2 with TRBJ1-5; 7 bases align to TRBD1. The CDR3 sequence: CASSPRQGSNQPQHF. CDR3 DNA sequence: TGTGCCAGCAGCCCCCGACAGGGTAGCAATCAGCCCCAGCATTTT.